This T cell receptor beta chain was obtained from a study of beta chain features in type 1 diabetes. Across the study: Cell yields, gender and age were similar in healthy donors and patients. Study outcomes and limitations: In the patient group, naive, central memory and Treg TCRB repertoires seemed more alike than in the healthy donor group. Shortening that was moderate but significant affected the TCRB CDR3s of Type 1 diabetes patients in all four CD4+ subsets.

V was shortened by 0 bases and J by 7 bases, with 10 bases between the two germline ends. The CDR3 extends over 14 amino acids. The germline gives CDR1 LGHNA, CDR2 YSLEER. Reverse transcription of all isolated RNA meant that expressed TCRB transcripts were sequenced. Measured with immunoSEQ multiplex PCR; TCRdb has only the in-frame clones, and not every one. The table shows about 370,000 clones, with about 10% occurring only once. Comment on this clone: Its antigen is not known.

Purity of each sorted population was above 95%. The chain is built from TRBV4-3 and TRBJ2-4; weak D call: TRBD1 (5 bases). This sequence originates from a man younger than 40 with type 1 diabetes. The sample taken for sequencing was central memory CD4+ T cells from blood. CDR3 nucleotide sequence: TGCGCCAGCAGCCAAGATGGAAAGGGGAACATTCAGTACTTC. Residues: CASSQDGKGNIQYF.